The 28 T cell receptor beta chains below come from one sample, sequenced in a study of blood T cells in healthy people across ages. A second roughly 7 to 12 cycle PCR used barcoded and J-beta primers. TCRdb itself ran the 5' RACE reads through MiXCR, one entry per CDR3 protein. The sample gives around 1,700,000 distinct CDR3 sequences, 28% of which show up once; over 7% is in the top ten. The sequencing sample was made of blood. The receptors stem from a woman aged 25 to 39 in good health.

This chain joins TRBV6-5 and TRBJ2-4; TRBD1 aligns across 9 bases. Germline V CDR1 and CDR2: MNHEY, SVGAGI. V was pared by 6 bases and J by 0 bases, with 3 bases of the junction left unmatched. The CDR3 spans 15 residues. The DNA for the CDR3 is TGTGCCAGCAGGGAACAGGGGGCAGCCAAAAACATTCAGTACTTC. This encodes CASREQGAAKNIQYF.

The chain has TRBV20-1 and TRBJ1-1; no definite D call. The CDR3 is 11 amino acids. V dropped 3 bases and J dropped 6 bases, with 8 bases sitting between them. In germline, CDR1 is DFQATT, CDR2 SNEGSKA (reference sequence). CDR3 DNA sequence: TGCAGTGCTAGGGAGGCAGCTGAAGCTTTCTTT. It is translated as CSAREAAEAFF.

The genes are TRBV28 and TRBJ1-1; D remains ambiguous. CDR1 is MDHEN, CDR2 SYDVKM, per germline. V was pared by 6 bases and J by 9 bases, with 11 bases between. CDR3 length equals 11 residues. The CDR3 coding sequence is TGTGCCAGCAGCCAACCCGAAAAAGCTTTCTTT. Residues: CASSQPEKAFF.

This clonotype has a handful of counts. The CDR3 bases are TGTGCCAGCAGCGTAGAGGGACTATCGATGAGGGAGCAGTACTTC. Translating it yields CASSVEGLSMREQYF. The gene calls are TRBV9 and TRBJ2-7; 7 bases align to TRBD2. The CDR3 has 15 residues. Trimming removed 0 bases from V and 7 bases from J; junction bases left unmatched: 10. Germline values: CDR1 SGDLS, CDR2 YYNGEE. Full variable domain (rest looked up from reference TRBV9 and TRBJ2-7): DSGVTQTPKHLITATGQRVTLRCSPRSGDLSVYWYQQSLDQGLQFLIQYYNGEERAKGNILERFSAQQFPDLHSELNLSSLELGDSALYFCASSVEGLSMREQYFGPGTRLTVT.

Comments on this clonotype: Since a much larger clone is just one base distant, this may be a read error. The chain employs TRBV6-9 and TRBJ1-1, with a tentative D call TRBD1 (5 bases). Per germline, CDR1 MNHGY and CDR2 SVAAGI. The CDR3 is 13 residues long. The V end was cut by 6 bases, the J end by 2 bases, with 10 bases between. CDR3 residues: CASSSTDNTEAFF. The DNA of the CDR3 is TGTGCCAGCAGCTCGACAGATAACACTGAAGCTTTCTTT.

In regard to this clonotype: The junction shows a germline mismatch at one end, possibly a read error. This chain joins TRBV5-1 and TRBJ2-4, with D hard to call. The end of the DNA aligns better with TRBJ2-7, so the J call may be wrong. In germline, CDR1 is SGHRS, CDR2 YFSETQ. The CDR3 runs to 12 residues. CDR3: CTSSLSSYEQYF. For the CDR3, the DNA is TGCACCAGCAGCTTGAGCTCCTACGAGCAGTACTTC.

This clonotype was recorded many times. This chain connects TRBV12-3 or TRBV12-4 to TRBJ1-1; no clear D gene. The CDR3 is 11 amino acids. V was clipped by 3 bases and J by 5 bases, with 4 bases between them. This chain's CDR3 is CASSFRTEAFF. The CDR3 DNA sequence: TGTGCCAGCAGTTTCCGGACTGAAGCTTTCTTT.

The rearrangement links TRBV6-1 to TRBJ1-6; D perhaps matches TRBD1 (5 bases). This CDR3 is 15 amino acids long. The ends were cut back, 10 bases at V and 5 bases at J, with 18 bases in the middle. Germline-derived CDR1 and CDR2 are MNHNS and SASEGT. The CDR3 loop reads CATPPGTPDNSPLHF. The CDR3, as DNA: TGTGCCACCCCACCAGGGACGCCTGATAATTCACCCCTCCACTTT.

The chain uses TRBV7-2 and TRBJ2-6; 8 nucleotides line up with TRBD1. The germline V gene has CDR1 SGHTA and CDR2 FQGNSA. This CDR3 has 19 residues. Germline trimming cut 1 base from V and 5 bases from J; bases unmatched to any gene: 13. CDR3 sequence (DNA): TGTGCCAGCAGCTTAGGACAGGGGTTCTTCAGGGGCAGGGCCAACGTCCTGACTTTC. Translating gives CASSLGQGFFRGRANVLTF.

This clonotype turned up a few times. The chain carries TRBV30 and TRBJ2-1; a possible D gene is TRBD2 (6 bases). CDR3 length equals 14 residues. The V end lost 5 bases, the J end lost 4 bases, and 15 bases lay between the germline ends. CDR1 is GTSNPN and CDR2 is SVGIG in the germline V gene (reference sequence). For the CDR3, the DNA is TGTGCCTGGGGGGTCCGGGGGTGGTACAATGAGCAGTTCTTC. It translates to CAWGVRGWYNEQFF.

The sample holds a few counts of this clonotype. V is TRBV3-1 and J is TRBJ2-7; D perhaps matches TRBD2 (5 bases). Germline CDR1 is LGHDT and CDR2 is YNNKEL (reference sequence). CDR3 size: 15 residues. The germline V and J ends were trimmed by 0 bases and 7 bases, with 16 bases remaining between them. CDR3 bases: TGTGCCAGCAGCCAAGATGTCAGCGGATCTGGGGAGCAGTACTTC. Protein product: CASSQDVSGSGEQYF.

The chain is built from TRBV5-4 and TRBJ2-1; tentative D call: TRBD2 (5 bases). The CDR3 covers 15 residues. Trimming left V 0 bases short and J 9 bases short, with 16 bases between. CDR1 and CDR2 (germline): SGHNT, YYREEE (reference sequence). CDR3 DNA sequence: TGTGCCAGCAGCTTGGTATTGGCTGCGGCGGGTGAGCAGTTCTTC. It yields the protein CASSLVLAAAGEQFF.

This clonotype was counted a few times. The CDR3 loop is CASSPLTGGGETQYF. The CDR3 DNA is TGCGCCAGCAGCCCCCTCACAGGGGGCGGAGAGACCCAGTACTTC. The rearrangement joins TRBV4-1 to TRBJ2-5, with 9 bases fitting TRBD1. The J segment lost 4 bases and the V segment lost 4 bases, leaving 7 bases of the junction unmatched. This CDR3 spans 15 amino acids. From germline, CDR1 is MGHRA and CDR2 YSYEKL.

This clonotype was detected a few times. This chain connects TRBV6-6 to TRBJ1-1; no reliable D call. Germline V gene sequence: CDR1 MNHNY, CDR2 SVGAGI (reference sequence). This CDR3 spans 12 amino acids. The germline V and J ends were trimmed by 9 bases and 1 base, with 9 bases remaining between them. The CDR3 spells CASGRSNTEAFF. The CDR3 bases are TGTGCCAGTGGACGGTCGAACACTGAAGCTTTCTTT.

This clonotype has a handful of counts. A junction end diverges from the germline sequence, so it may reflect a read error. This sequence joins TRBV28 and TRBJ2-3; a weak D match, TRBD1 (5 bases). The CDR3 totals 17 residues. Per the germline V gene, CDR1 is MDHEN and CDR2 is SYDVKM. This CDR3 is CVSIPTSREGERDTQYF. CDR3 in DNA: TGTGTCAGCATCCCTACCAGTAGGGAAGGGGAACGGGATACGCAGTATTTT.

This clonotype was observed a few times. The chain joins TRBV3-1 to TRBJ1-2, with no clear D. Trimming removed 0 bases at V and 2 bases at J, with 13 bases between. CDR1 and CDR2 from the germline V gene are LGHDT and YNNKEL (reference sequence). The CDR3 is 16 residues long. CDR3 coding DNA: TGTGCCAGCAGCCAAGATTCTGACATCGAAAACTATGGCTACACCTTC. Amino acid sequence: CASSQDSDIENYGYTF. The full variable domain, completed using reference TRBV3-1 and TRBJ1-2, is DTAVSQTPKYLVTQMGNDKSIKCEQNLGHDTMYWYKQDSKKFLKIMFSYNNKELIINETVPNRFSPKSPDKAHLNLHINSLELGDSAVYFCASSQDSDIENYGYTFGSGTRLTVV.

At least ten counts were recorded for this clonotype. This sequence joins TRBV4-1 and TRBJ2-1; 7 positions match TRBD2. The length of the CDR3 is 17 residues. Looked up from germline, CDR1 is MGHRA and CDR2 is YSYEKL. Trimming took 4 bases from V and 4 from J; bases not matched to a gene: 13. The CDR3 nucleotides are TGCGCCAGCAGCCCCACTTCTAGCGGTTCTAAATACAATGAGCAGTTCTTC. This encodes CASSPTSSGSKYNEQFF.

V gene TRBV29-1 combines with J gene TRBJ1-1, with no clear D. V was cut by 7 bases and J by 1 base, with 16 bases left in between. This CDR3 region has 14 residues. Germline V lookup: CDR1 SQVTM, CDR2 ANQGSEA. The CDR3 nucleotides are TGCAGCGCCCTGGGCGGAAGCGGGAACACTGAAGCTTTCTTT. This encodes CSALGGSGNTEAFF.

This chain links TRBV3-1 with TRBJ2-7; D not certain. Germline CDR1 is LGHDT and CDR2 is YNNKEL (reference sequence). V was pared by 4 bases and J by 6 bases, with 10 bases between. The CDR3 runs to 12 residues. CDR3 in amino acids: CASSLNRREQYF. Written as DNA, the CDR3 is TGTGCCAGCAGCCTCAACCGGCGCGAGCAGTACTTC.

In this sample, this clonotype turned up a few times. V gene TRBV10-3 combines with J gene TRBJ2-1; 11 bases match TRBD2. This CDR3 is 14 amino acids long. The V gene end was trimmed by 6 bases and the J gene end by 5 bases; junction bases not matched to a gene: 3. From germline, CDR1 is ENHRY and CDR2 SYGVKD. The CDR3 spells CAIRPGLADNEQFF. CDR3 DNA sequence: TGTGCCATCAGACCGGGACTAGCGGACAATGAGCAGTTCTTC.

This clonotype was counted a few times. V gene TRBV14 combines with J gene TRBJ2-5; D tentatively fits TRBD1 or TRBD2 (5 bases each). V lost 5 bases to trimming and J lost 5 bases, with 15 bases between them. Germline V gives CDR1 SGHDN, CDR2 FVKESK. The CDR3 sequence is 14 residues long. CDR3 nucleotides: TGTGCCAGCAGCGCTCTCCAGGGACGGGAGACCCAGTACTTC. Translated, it gives CASSALQGRETQYF.

The chain links TRBV5-1 to TRBJ1-6; TRBD1 might be the D (6 bases). The CDR3 loop spans 15 amino acids. Germline V gene sequence: CDR1 SGHRS, CDR2 YFSETQ. Between the trimmed V and J ends, which lost 0 bases and 9 bases, there was a span of 13 bases. The CDR3, as DNA: TGCGCCAGCAGCTTGGATGGACAGATGAGTTCACCCCTCCACTTT. Translating it yields CASSLDGQMSSPLHF. The full variable domain, completed using reference TRBV5-1 and TRBJ1-6, is KAGVTQTPRYLIKTRGQQVTLSCSPISGHRSVSWYQQTPGQGLQFLFEYFSETQRNKGNFPGRFSGRQFSNSRSEMNVSTLELGDSALYLCASSLDGQMSSPLHFGNGTRLTVT.

A few counts support this clonotype. The gene calls are TRBV6-6 and TRBJ2-1; D possibly uses TRBD1 or TRBD2 (5 bases each). V lost 5 bases to trimming and J lost 0 bases, with 17 bases between them. Germline CDR1 and CDR2: MNHNY and SVGAGI (reference sequence). The CDR3 covers 17 residues. The CDR3 sequence: CASSPRGPESSYNEQFF. The CDR3 nucleotides read TGTGCCAGCAGTCCACGGGGCCCGGAGAGCTCCTACAATGAGCAGTTCTTC.

J is TRBJ2-3 and V is TRBV20-1, with D tentatively TRBD2 (5 bases). Germline V CDR1 and CDR2: DFQATT, SNEGSKA (reference sequence). V lost 1 base and J lost 6, with 14 bases in between. The CDR3 is 14 residues long. CDR3 in amino acids: CSARGRNRMDTQYF. CDR3 DNA sequence: TGCAGTGCTAGAGGGAGGAACCGTATGGATACGCAGTATTTT.

The chain employs TRBV5-1 and TRBJ2-1; D perhaps matches TRBD2 (6 bases). CDR1 is SGHRS and CDR2 is YFSETQ in the germline V gene. The V gene lost 0 bases and the J gene lost 8 bases, with 18 bases spanning the gap. The CDR3 sequence is 16 residues long. The CDR3: CASSLDGVGRRDEQFF. In nucleotides, the CDR3 is TGCGCCAGCAGCTTGGATGGGGTCGGGAGAAGGGATGAGCAGTTCTTC.

The CDR3 DNA is TGTGCCAGCAGCCATGGCACCCAGAGCAATCAGCCCCAGCATTTT. Translating it yields CASSHGTQSNQPQHF. J is TRBJ1-5 and V is TRBV7-9, with unresolved D. V gave up 5 bases and J gave up 1 base, with 12 bases separating them. CDR3 length equals 15 residues. Germline CDR1 is SEHNR and CDR2 is FQNEAQ (reference sequence).

At least ten counts were recorded for this clonotype. A junction end diverges from the germline sequence, so it may reflect a read error. The chain carries TRBV5-1 and TRBJ2-3, with D possibly being TRBD2 (7 bases). The CDR3 loop spans 14 amino acids. Germline V gives CDR1 SGHRS, CDR2 YFSETQ. In nucleotides, the CDR3 is TGTGCCAGCAGCTTAGGGGGGGCGGCAGATACGCAGTATTTT. Translation: CASSLGGAADTQYF.

The chain is built from TRBV4-1 and TRBJ2-1; D could derive from TRBD1 or TRBD2 (7 bases each). The V and J ends lost 7 bases and 4 bases respectively, with 17 bases between them. The CDR3 sequence is 15 residues long. CDR1 and CDR2 (germline): MGHRA, YSYEKL. The CDR3 coding sequence is TGCGCCAGCACCTCGGGGCAGGGGGGGTACAATGAGCAGTTCTTC. It codes for CASTSGQGGYNEQFF.